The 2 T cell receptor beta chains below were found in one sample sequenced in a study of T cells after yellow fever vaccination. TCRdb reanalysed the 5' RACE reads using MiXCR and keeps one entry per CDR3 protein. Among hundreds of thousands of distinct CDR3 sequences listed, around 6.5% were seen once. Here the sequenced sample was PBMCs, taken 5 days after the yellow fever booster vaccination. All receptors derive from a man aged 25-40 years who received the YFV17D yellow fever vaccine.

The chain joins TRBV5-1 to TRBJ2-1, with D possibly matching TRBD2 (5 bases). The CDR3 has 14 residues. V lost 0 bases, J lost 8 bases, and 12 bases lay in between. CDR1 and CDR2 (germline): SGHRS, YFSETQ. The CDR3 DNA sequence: TGCGCCAGCAGCTTGGGAGCGGACCCCGATGAGCAGTTCTTC. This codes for CASSLGADPDEQFF. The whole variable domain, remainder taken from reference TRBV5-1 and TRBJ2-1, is KAGVTQTPRYLIKTRGQQVTLSCSPISGHRSVSWYQQTPGQGLQFLFEYFSETQRNKGNFPGRFSGRQFSNSRSEMNVSTLELGDSALYLCASSLGADPDEQFFGPGTRLTVL.

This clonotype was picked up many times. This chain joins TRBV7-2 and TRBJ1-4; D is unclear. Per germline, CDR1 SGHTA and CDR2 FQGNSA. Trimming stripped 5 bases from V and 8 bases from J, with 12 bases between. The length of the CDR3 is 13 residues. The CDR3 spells CASSGWEGEKLFF. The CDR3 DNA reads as TGTGCCAGCAGCGGATGGGAAGGAGAAAAACTGTTTTTT.